This TCR beta chain was recorded in a study of human T cells and chemical hapten exposure. Stated time point: healthy volunteer bleed at 2 weeks. Whole blood, unfractionated, served as the material for total RNA extraction. Within the library, unique molecular identifiers were attached to each individual cDNA molecule. MiXCR was run by TCRdb on the RACE reads, yielding one entry per CDR3 protein. The sample holds over 100,000 distinct CDR3 sequences, around 8.2% seen once. This clonotype was seen a handful of times. Germline V gene sequence: CDR1 SGHDN, CDR2 FVKESK. CDR3 length: 16 amino acids. The V gene lost 1 base and the J gene lost 4 bases, with 16 bases spanning the gap.

Specimen: whole blood. This clonotype originated in a male donor in good health. Some clones in this sample may be carry-over from other donors' samples. The rearrangement links TRBV14 to TRBJ1-2, with D hard to call. CDR3 sequence (DNA): TGTGCCAGCAGCCAAGCACCTCGTTTGGCGAGCTATGGCTACACCTTC. It specifies CASSQAPRLASYGYTF. Filled out from reference TRBV14 and TRBJ1-2, the complete variable domain reads EAGVTQFPSHSVIEKGQTVTLRCDPISGHDNLYWYRRVMGKEIKFLLHFVKESKQDESGMPNNRFLAERTGGTYSTLKVQPAELEDSGVYFCASSQAPRLASYGYTFGSGTRLTVV.